Listed below are T cell receptor beta chains from one sample, sequenced in a study of cytomegalovirus exposure and HLA in healthy donors. Only in-frame clones appear in the TCRdb table, and some are missing; sequencing was by immunoSEQ multiplex PCR. The sample gives 150,000 to 200,000 clones, around four fifths of which show up once; about 2.9% is in the top ten. The specimen sequenced was PBMCs. The receptors shown here come from a female donor in good health and CMV-seronegative. CDR3s include the opening cysteine and the closing phenylalanine or tryptophan. A D gene is named only where the DNA matches it firmly. Size values are once, few and many counts, or a class for expanded clones, and some rows have none.

d_gene: TRBD1
j_gene: TRBJ1-1
v_gene: TRBV28
abundance: NA
CDR3nt: TGTGCCAGCAGTTTACCCCAGACAGGGTCCTCTGAAGCTTTCTTT
CDR3aa: CASSLPQTGSSEAFF

d_gene: TRBD2
j_gene: TRBJ2-7
v_gene: TRBV10-3
abundance: NA
CDR3nt: TGTGCCATCAGTGACCGGGGGGGACTAGCGGACTACGAGCAGTACTTC
CDR3aa: CAISDRGGLADYEQYF

d_gene: NA
j_gene: TRBJ2-7
v_gene: TRBV5-1
abundance: NA
CDR3nt: TGCGCCAGCAGCGGTCTCCCACGTAGCTCCTACGAGCAGTACTTC
CDR3aa: CASSGLPRSSYEQYF

d_gene: TRBD1
j_gene: TRBJ1-6
v_gene: TRBV9
abundance: NA
CDR3nt: TGTGCCAGCAGCGTAGTCCCAGGGGGAGCTTCACCCCTCCACTTT
CDR3aa: CASSVVPGGASPLHF

d_gene: NA
j_gene: TRBJ1-1
v_gene: TRBV29-1
abundance: NA
CDR3nt: TGCAGCGTTGAGTTCGGGGTTACTGAAGCTTTCTTT
CDR3aa: CSVEFGVTEAFF

d_gene: TRBD1
j_gene: TRBJ2-1
v_gene: TRBV6-1
abundance: NA
CDR3nt: TGTGCCAGCAGTGAAACCGGGACAGGGGGCAATGAGCAGTTCTTC
CDR3aa: CASSETGTGGNEQFF

d_gene: NA
j_gene: TRBJ1-3
v_gene: TRBV5-4
abundance: once
CDR3nt: TGTGCCAGCAGCCCCAGGCCAGGGTCGAGCTCTGGAAACACCATATATTTT
CDR3aa: CASSPRPGSSSGNTIYF

d_gene: NA
j_gene: TRBJ1-2
v_gene: TRBV7-8
abundance: NA
CDR3nt: TGTGCCAGCAGCCCATCGGACAATTTTGGCTACACCTTC
CDR3aa: CASSPSDNFGYTF

d_gene: NA
j_gene: TRBJ2-7
v_gene: TRBV25-1
abundance: NA
CDR3nt: TGTGCCAGCAGTGAAAAAGGGGTAAATGGAGAGCAGTACTTC
CDR3aa: CASSEKGVNGEQYF

d_gene: TRBD2
j_gene: TRBJ2-7
v_gene: TRBV28
abundance: NA
CDR3nt: TGTGCCAGCAGTTTAGAGAGACTAGCTAGACACGAGCAGTACTTC
CDR3aa: CASSLERLARHEQYF

d_gene: TRBD2
j_gene: TRBJ2-7
v_gene: TRBV6-5
abundance: once
CDR3nt: TGTGCCAGCAGTTACTCCGGGACTAGCTACGAGCAGTACTTC
CDR3aa: CASSYSGTSYEQYF

d_gene: NA
j_gene: TRBJ1-1
v_gene: TRBV27
abundance: NA
CDR3nt: TGTGCCAGCAGTTTACTACGGGGGACTATTGAAGCTTTCTTT
CDR3aa: CASSLLRGTIEAFF

d_gene: TRBD1
j_gene: TRBJ2-5
v_gene: TRBV7-2
abundance: NA
CDR3nt: TGTGCCAGCAGCTTAGGACAGGGAATATGGGAGACCCAGTACTTC
CDR3aa: CASSLGQGIWETQYF

d_gene: TRBD1
j_gene: TRBJ1-2
v_gene: TRBV5-1
abundance: NA
CDR3nt: TGCGCCAGCAGCTTGGGGGACAGGGGGTTTGGCTACACCTTC
CDR3aa: CASSLGDRGFGYTF

d_gene: NA
j_gene: TRBJ1-2
v_gene: TRBV30
abundance: once
CDR3nt: TGTGCCTGGAACCAAGGGGGTAGTGGCTACACCTTC
CDR3aa: CAWNQGGSGYTF

d_gene: NA
j_gene: TRBJ1-1
v_gene: TRBV28
abundance: NA
CDR3nt: TGTGCCAGCAGTTTAGTGGGGGGTGGGGAGGAAGCTTTCTTT
CDR3aa: CASSLVGGGEEAFF

d_gene: TRBD1
j_gene: TRBJ2-1
v_gene: TRBV7-9
abundance: NA
CDR3nt: TGTGCCAGCAGCGGCCCTTTGACAGGGGGTAACTACAATGAGCAGTTCTTC
CDR3aa: CASSGPLTGGNYNEQFF

d_gene: NA
j_gene: TRBJ1-2
v_gene: TRBV19
abundance: NA
CDR3nt: TGTGCCAGTAGTCTCGAGATGTCTAACTATGGCTACACCTTC
CDR3aa: CASSLEMSNYGYTF

d_gene: NA
j_gene: TRBJ1-1
v_gene: TRBV19
abundance: NA
CDR3nt: TGTGCCAGTAGTATTGTAGGCGGTGAAGCTTTCTTT
CDR3aa: CASSIVGGEAFF